The 25 T cell receptor beta chains listed next were all sequenced from one sample in a study of response to subunit inactivated influenza vaccine. TCRdb re-called the RT-PCR reads with MiXCR, one entry per CDR3 protein. The sample records about 650,000 distinct CDR3 sequences, roughly 14% being singletons. The input for sequencing was PBMCs from blood, taken roughly 12 days after vaccination. The origin of the receptors is a man aged 45 to 65 who received an inactivated influenza vaccine.

This clonotype was picked up a small number of times. The chain carries TRBV24-1 and TRBJ2-7; unclear D gene. The germline CDR1 and CDR2 sequences are KGHDR and SFDVKD. There are 11 residues in the CDR3. V was trimmed by 0 bases and J by 6 bases, leaving 2 bases between them. CDR3 amino acids: CATSDLREQYF. CDR3 sequence (DNA): TGTGCCACCAGTGATTTGCGCGAGCAGTACTTC.

In this sample, this clonotype turned up many times. The chain recombines TRBV11-2 with TRBJ2-7; D gene unclear. CDR1 and CDR2 from the germline V gene are SGHAT and FQNNGV. With 1 base removed from V and 6 bases from J, the gap between germline ends came to 7 bases. The CDR3 extends over 12 amino acids. The CDR3: CASSLVLSEQYF. CDR3 in DNA: TGTGCCAGCAGCTTAGTTCTTTCCGAGCAGTACTTC.

In this sample, this clonotype turned up a few times. The chain recombines TRBV6-2 or TRBV6-3 with TRBJ2-2; unclear D gene. The CDR3 is made up of 11 amino acids. Germline V gene data show CDR1 as MNHEY and CDR2 as SVGEGT. Trimming took 5 bases from V and 8 from J, leaving 6 bases between them. In nucleotides, the CDR3 is TGTGCCAGCAGTCAACATGGGGAGCTGTTTTTT. It yields the protein CASSQHGELFF.

This clonotype was found a few times. V gene TRBV5-1 combines with J gene TRBJ2-2; maybe TRBD1 (5 bases). With 4 bases removed from V and 1 base from J, the gap between germline ends came to 11 bases. The CDR3 covers 15 residues. Germline V lookup: CDR1 SGHRS, CDR2 YFSETQ. The CDR3 protein is CASSNSGQNTGELFF. As DNA, the CDR3 is TGCGCCAGCAGCAACTCAGGACAGAACACCGGGGAGCTGTTTTTT.

The J gene is TRBJ2-1, the V gene TRBV5-1; a possible D gene is TRBD2 (5 bases). V was shortened by 0 bases and J by 4 bases, with 14 bases between the two germline ends. Germline values: CDR1 SGHRS, CDR2 YFSETQ. This CDR3 has 16 residues. DNA for the CDR3: TGCGCCAGCAGCTTGGGAGACTACTCCCTATACAATGAGCAGTTCTTC. Encoded protein: CASSLGDYSLYNEQFF.

The chain joins TRBV5-1 to TRBJ2-7, with 7 bases lining up with TRBD1. CDR1 is SGHRS, CDR2 YFSETQ, per germline. V lost 0 bases to trimming and J lost 5 bases; unmatched junction nucleotides: 14. This CDR3 has 17 residues. CDR3 nucleotides: TGCGCCAGCAGCTTGGCAGGCGTAAGACAGGGACCGGACGAGCAGTACTTC. Translating it yields CASSLAGVRQGPDEQYF.

This chain uses TRBV3-1 with TRBJ1-6, with 7 positions matching TRBD1. The CDR3 extends over 15 amino acids. Trimming removed 4 bases from V and 6 bases from J; junction bases left unmatched: 6. Germline CDR1 reads LGHDT; CDR2 reads YNNKEL (reference sequence). The CDR3 here is CASSPRDSPNSPLHF. CDR3 nucleotide sequence: TGTGCCAGCAGCCCCCGGGACAGTCCTAATTCACCCCTCCACTTT.

The chain links TRBV27 to TRBJ1-6; 8 positions agree with TRBD1. CDR3 size: 16 residues. V lost 4 bases to trimming and J lost 9 bases; unmatched junction nucleotides: 11. Germline V gene sequence: CDR1 MNHEY, CDR2 SMNVEV (reference sequence). DNA of the CDR3: TGTGCCAGCAGTTACACGGACAGGGTCTTTAGTTCACCCCTCCACTTT. It codes for CASSYTDRVFSSPLHF.

The gene calls are TRBV7-2 and TRBJ2-7; 9 bases agree with TRBD2. Germline CDR1 reads SGHTA; CDR2 reads FQGNSA. The CDR3 length is 16 residues. Unmatched junction bases numbered 9, after V lost 5 bases and J lost 1 base. The CDR3 coding sequence is TGTGCCAGCAGCCCCCATAGCGGGGGAAATTCCTACGAGCAGTACTTC. Its translation is CASSPHSGGNSYEQYF.

The DNA for the CDR3 is TGCAGTGCTAGAGTCAGCGGGAGAATGAAGACCCAGTACTTC. Translating gives CSARVSGRMKTQYF. The chain combines TRBV20-1 with TRBJ2-5, with 8 bases that match TRBD2. CDR3 length equals 14 residues. V lost 1 base, J lost 6 bases, and 7 bases stayed unmatched. Germline V lookup: CDR1 DFQATT, CDR2 SNEGSKA (reference sequence).

CDR3 amino acids: CASSLGDYPTETQYF. The DNA for the CDR3 is TGTGCCAGCAGCTTAGGGGACTACCCGACCGAGACCCAGTACTTC. J is TRBJ2-5 and V is TRBV7-9; 7 bases fit TRBD2. With V trimmed by 1 base and J by 5 bases, 7 bases remained unmatched. Germline loops: CDR1 SEHNR, CDR2 FQNEAQ (reference sequence). The CDR3 is made up of 15 amino acids.

This clonotype was observed a handful of times. The CDR3 sequence: CAIGQQNTEAFF. The CDR3 coding sequence is TGTGCCATAGGACAGCAGAACACTGAAGCTTTCTTT. The chain employs TRBV10-3 and TRBJ1-1, with a possible D match to TRBD1 (6 bases). Trimming shortened V by 9 bases and J by 1 base, and 9 bases separated the two germline ends. The CDR3 runs to 12 residues. CDR1 is ENHRY, CDR2 SYGVKD, per germline.

This clonotype was recorded once. The chain links TRBV21-1 to TRBJ2-1; the table gives TRBD2 as D, unverified against the DNA. TRBV21-1 is reported as a pseudogene. This CDR3 has 19 residues. For the CDR3, the DNA is TGTGCCAGCAGCAAAGCGACCTCCCTTGCGCTAGCGGGAGTCAATGAGCAGTTCTTC. It yields the protein CASSKATSLALAGVNEQFF.

This clonotype turned up a few times. The chain carries TRBV4-3 and TRBJ2-1; no clear D. Trimming cost V 0 bases and J 7 bases, with 7 bases left between them. The CDR3 runs 13 residues. Germline values: CDR1 LGHNA, CDR2 YSLEER. The CDR3 DNA reads as TGCGCCAGCAGCCAAGAGCCTAAGAATGAGCAGTTCTTC. It is translated as CASSQEPKNEQFF.

The chain employs TRBV6-5 and TRBJ1-3; 8 bases agree with TRBD1. This CDR3 has 15 amino acids. Germline V CDR1 and CDR2: MNHEY, SVGAGI. The ends lost 2 bases at V and 0 bases at J; junction bases unmatched: 0. The CDR3 DNA is TGTGCCAGCAGTTACACAGGGGGCTCTGGAAACACCATATATTTT. Protein product: CASSYTGGSGNTIYF.

The chain carries TRBV18 and TRBJ2-7; D is ambiguous. This CDR3 has 13 residues. Germline lookup yields CDR1 KGHSH and CDR2 LQKENI. The V gene lost 2 bases and the J gene lost 4 bases, with 9 bases spanning the gap. CDR3 bases: TGTGCCAGCTCACCAAGGGCACGTTACGAGCAGTACTTC. Its protein product is CASSPRARYEQYF.

The table lists this clonotype with a few counts. The chain is built from TRBV10-3 and TRBJ2-1; D unresolved. Trimming stripped 5 bases from V and 8 bases from J, with 16 bases between. The CDR3 is 14 residues long. CDR1 is ENHRY, CDR2 SYGVKD, per germline. The CDR3 DNA follows: TGTGCCATCAGTAACTCCTACGTGTACGATGAGCAGTTCTTC. Amino acids: CAISNSYVYDEQFF.

This clonotype was seen only a few times. The rearrangement uses TRBV18 and TRBJ1-1; D gene unclear. This CDR3 has 13 amino acids. The germline V gene has CDR1 KGHSH and CDR2 LQKENI. The V and J ends lost 1 base and 1 base respectively, with 4 bases between them. CDR3 residues: CASSPQTNTEAFF. DNA of the CDR3: TGTGCCAGCTCACCACAGACGAACACTGAAGCTTTCTTT.

Regarding this clonotype: At one of its ends the junction is not consistent with the germline gene, which may arise from a read error. The rearrangement links TRBV5-1 to TRBJ2-7; D perhaps matches TRBD2 (6 bases). This CDR3 spans 17 amino acids. Germline V CDR1 and CDR2: SGHRS, YFSETQ. Here the CDR3 reads CASSLGPIGAGRSEQYF. DNA for the CDR3: TGCGCCAGTAGCTTGGGTCCCATCGGCGCAGGGAGGAGCGAGCAGTACTTC.

Only a few counts were recorded for this clonotype. The V gene is TRBV20-1, the J gene TRBJ2-3; D is perhaps TRBD1 or TRBD2 (6 bases each). The CDR3 runs 15 residues. Trimming removed 1 base at V and 2 bases at J, with 13 bases between. Germline V gene data show CDR1 as DFQATT and CDR2 as SNEGSKA (reference sequence). Here the CDR3 reads CSARGDRGATDTQYF. CDR3 nucleotide sequence: TGCAGTGCTAGAGGAGATAGGGGGGCCACAGATACGCAGTATTTT.

The chain is built from TRBV10-3 and TRBJ2-1; 9 bases map to TRBD2. The junction had 4 bases not matched to a gene; V was cut back by 6 bases and J by 7 bases. This CDR3 has 13 residues. Germline V gives CDR1 ENHRY, CDR2 SYGVKD. DNA of the CDR3: TGTGCCATCAGGGCTAGCGGGGCAAATGAGCAGTTCTTC. Protein: CAIRASGANEQFF.

The V gene is TRBV7-2, the J gene TRBJ1-2; D perhaps matches TRBD1 (6 bases). Trimming took off 2 bases at V and 2 bases at J, with 12 bases between the two ends. CDR3 length: 15 residues. The germline CDR1 and CDR2 sequences are SGHTA and FQGNSA. The CDR3 loop is CASSLSGTSNYGYTF. The CDR3 region has the DNA TGTGCCAGCAGCTTATCCGGGACATCGAACTATGGCTACACCTTC. Drawing the rest from reference TRBV7-2 and TRBJ1-2, the complete variable domain is GAGVSQSPSNKVTEKGKDVELRCDPISGHTALYWYRQSLGQGLEFLIYFQGNSAPDKSGLPSDRFSAERTGGSVSTLTIQRTQQEDSAVYLCASSLSGTSNYGYTFGSGTRLTVV.

In this sample, this clonotype turned up a few times. The chain recombines TRBV20-1 with TRBJ2-7, with 11 bases matching TRBD2. V was clipped by 6 bases and J by 4 bases; unmatched bases: 8. Per the germline V gene, CDR1 is DFQATT and CDR2 is SNEGSKA (reference sequence). There are 14 residues in the CDR3. The CDR3 region is CSAPSSGRKYEQYF. CDR3 DNA sequence: TGCAGTGCCCCTTCTAGCGGGAGGAAGTACGAGCAGTACTTC.

This clonotype came up many times. The chain couples TRBV10-2 to TRBJ2-1, with unresolved D. Trimming shortened V by 0 bases and J by 4 bases, and 16 bases separated the two germline ends. The CDR3 covers 17 residues. Germline V gives CDR1 WSHSY, CDR2 SAAADI. CDR3 region: CASSESLDTSPYNEQFF. Written as DNA, the CDR3 is TGCGCCAGCAGTGAGTCTCTCGACACCTCCCCTTACAATGAGCAGTTCTTC.

This clonotype was seen more than once but under ten times. The chain is built from TRBV4-1 and TRBJ2-2; 10 nucleotides agree with TRBD2. The CDR3 extends over 17 amino acids. The V and J ends lost 2 bases and 8 bases, in that order; junction bases with no gene match: 11. CDR1 is MGHRA, CDR2 YSYEKL, per germline. The chain's CDR3 is CASSQSAGGPRAGELFF. The CDR3 nucleotides read TGCGCCAGCAGCCAATCAGCGGGGGGGCCCCGTGCGGGGGAGCTGTTTTTT.